The following is a T cell receptor (beta chain) sequence with its context. The antigen remains undetermined. This entry comes from a study of shared clonotypes between healthy human individuals. Study summary: The cohort had two women and three men, ages 18 to 49. Study-level points and caveats: Exclusively blood specimens were collected; tissue repertoires likely differ. The study found roughly 5.3% of naive CD4 clonotypes shared across several donors.

In the naive CD8 group, cells lacked CD45RO and were positively selected for CCR7, so terminally differentiated effector memory CD45RA+ cells were left out. TCRdb's copy holds only in-frame clones and misses some; the assay was immunoSEQ multiplex PCR. Found here are around 1.9 million clones, under 95% of them singletons; the top ten hold roughly 1.8%. Trimming took 5 bases from V and 0 from J, leaving 11 bases between them. The CDR3 loop spans 16 amino acids. Per the germline V gene, CDR1 is SEHNR and CDR2 is FQNEAQ (reference sequence). The source of this sequence is a man in his late teens or twenties in good health. Some clones in this sample may be carry-over from other donors' samples. The sample consisted of naive CD8+ T cells from PBMCs. This chain joins TRBV7-9 and TRBJ2-6; D unresolved. CDR3 sequence reads: CASSAPGISGANVLTF. CDR3 in DNA: TGTGCCAGCAGCGCCCCAGGAATCTCTGGGGCCAACGTCCTGACTTTC.